This entry is about one TCR beta chain. MiXCR, run by TCRdb on the 5' RACE reads, gives a single entry per CDR3 protein. The sample contains about 82,000 distinct CDR3 sequences, 4% to 5.5% of which appear only once. The sample comes from a study of T cells of healthy individuals. V was shortened by 2 bases and J by 2 bases, with 8 bases between the two germline ends. Germline CDR1 and CDR2: SGHDN and FVKESK. CDR3 length: 14 residues. The source is a female donor in good health. The V and J genes are TRBV14 and TRBJ2-3; D may be TRBD2 (6 bases). DNA for the CDR3: TGTGCCAGCAGCCAAAGGGACTTCACAGATACGCAGTATTTT. This codes for CASSQRDFTDTQYF.